This TCR beta chain originates from a study of blood T cells in healthy people across ages. Overall study findings and caveats: Fewer expanded clones and more diversity marked long-lived versus aged donors.

A second PCR, run for about 7 to 12 cycles, used a sample-barcoded 5' primer plus a J-beta primer mix. TCRdb re-called the 5' RACE reads with MiXCR, one entry per CDR3 protein. The table shows roughly 1,500,000 distinct CDR3 sequences, with 34% occurring only once. The germline gives CDR1 LGHNA, CDR2 YNFKEQ. V lost 4 bases to trimming and J lost 3 bases; unmatched junction nucleotides: 6. The CDR3 contains 15 residues. Worth noting for this clonotype: Its cognate antigen is unknown. Given a much more abundant clone one base away, this may be a read error.

The clonotype was recovered from a woman in her twenties or thirties in good health. The sequencing sample was made of blood. The J gene is TRBJ1-1, the V gene TRBV4-2; 9 bases line up with TRBD1. CDR3 sequence (DNA): TGTGCCAGCAGCCGACAGGGGGGCACCGACACTGAAGCTTTCTTT. Its protein is CASSRQGGTDTEAFF.